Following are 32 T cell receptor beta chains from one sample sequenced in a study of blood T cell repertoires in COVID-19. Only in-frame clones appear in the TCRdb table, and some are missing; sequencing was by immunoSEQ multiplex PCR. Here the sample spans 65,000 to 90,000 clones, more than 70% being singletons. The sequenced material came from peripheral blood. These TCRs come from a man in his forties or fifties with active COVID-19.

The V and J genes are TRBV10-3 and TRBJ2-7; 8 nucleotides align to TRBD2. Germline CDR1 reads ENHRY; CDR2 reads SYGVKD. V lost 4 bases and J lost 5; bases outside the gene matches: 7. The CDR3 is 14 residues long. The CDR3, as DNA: TGTGCCATCAGTGGAGGCACCGGGAGGGACGAGCAGTACTTC. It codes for CAISGGTGRDEQYF.

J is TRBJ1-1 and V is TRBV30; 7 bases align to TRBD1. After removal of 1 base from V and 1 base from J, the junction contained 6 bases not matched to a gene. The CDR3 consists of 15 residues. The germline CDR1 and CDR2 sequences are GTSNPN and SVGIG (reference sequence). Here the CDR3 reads CAWSGGDRTNTEAFF. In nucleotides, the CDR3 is TGTGCCTGGAGTGGGGGGGACAGAACGAACACTGAAGCTTTCTTT.

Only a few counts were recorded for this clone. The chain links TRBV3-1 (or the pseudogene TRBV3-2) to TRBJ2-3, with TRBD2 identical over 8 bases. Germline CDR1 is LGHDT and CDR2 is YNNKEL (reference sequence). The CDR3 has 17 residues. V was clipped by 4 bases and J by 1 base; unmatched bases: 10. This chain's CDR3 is CASSPQRTSGRTDTQYF. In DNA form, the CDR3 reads TGTGCCAGCAGCCCCCAACGAACTAGCGGCCGCACAGATACGCAGTATTTT.

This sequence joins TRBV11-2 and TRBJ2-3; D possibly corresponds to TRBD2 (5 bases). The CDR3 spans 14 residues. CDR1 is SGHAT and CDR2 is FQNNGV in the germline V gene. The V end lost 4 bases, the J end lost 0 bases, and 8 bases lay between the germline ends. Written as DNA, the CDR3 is TGTGCCAGCAGCTACGGACTGAGCACAGATACGCAGTATTTT. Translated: CASSYGLSTDTQYF.

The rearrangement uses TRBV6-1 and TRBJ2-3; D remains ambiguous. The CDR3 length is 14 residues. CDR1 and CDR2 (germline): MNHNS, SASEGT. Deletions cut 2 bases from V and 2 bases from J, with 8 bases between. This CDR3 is CASSESWPTDTQYF. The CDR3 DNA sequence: TGTGCCAGCAGTGAATCCTGGCCCACAGATACGCAGTATTTT.

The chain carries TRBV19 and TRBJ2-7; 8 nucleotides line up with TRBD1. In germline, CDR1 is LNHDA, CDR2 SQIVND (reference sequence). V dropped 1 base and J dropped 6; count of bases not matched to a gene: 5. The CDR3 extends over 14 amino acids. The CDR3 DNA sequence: TGTGCCAGTAGTATAGGGCAGGGGGCGGCCGAGCAGTACTTC. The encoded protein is CASSIGQGAAEQYF.

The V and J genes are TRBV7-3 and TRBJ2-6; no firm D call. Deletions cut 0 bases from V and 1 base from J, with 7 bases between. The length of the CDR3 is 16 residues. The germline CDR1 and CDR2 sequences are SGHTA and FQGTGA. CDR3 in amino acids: CASSLTSGSGANVLTF. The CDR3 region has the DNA TGTGCCAGCAGCTTAACGTCCGGGTCTGGGGCCAACGTCCTGACTTTC.

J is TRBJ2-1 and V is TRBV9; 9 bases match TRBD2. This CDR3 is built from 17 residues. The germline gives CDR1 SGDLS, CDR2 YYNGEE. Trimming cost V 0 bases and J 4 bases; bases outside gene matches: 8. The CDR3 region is CASSVAWASGTYNEQFF. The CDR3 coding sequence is TGTGCCAGCAGCGTAGCTTGGGCTAGCGGGACGTACAATGAGCAGTTCTTC.

The CDR3 region is CASSQETEYNEQFF. The CDR3 region has the DNA TGTGCCAGCAGCCAAGAAACTGAATACAATGAGCAGTTCTTC. This sequence joins TRBV4-2 and TRBJ2-1; no reliable D call. CDR1 is LGHNA, CDR2 YNFKEQ, per germline. Trimming took 0 bases from V and 4 from J, leaving 7 bases between them. The CDR3 covers 14 residues.

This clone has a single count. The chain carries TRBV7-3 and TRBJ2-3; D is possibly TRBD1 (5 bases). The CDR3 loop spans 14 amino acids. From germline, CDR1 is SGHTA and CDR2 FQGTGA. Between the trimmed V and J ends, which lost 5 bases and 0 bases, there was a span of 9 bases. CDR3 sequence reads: CASSRDSSTDTQYF. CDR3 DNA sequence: TGTGCCAGCAGCCGCGACAGTAGCACAGATACGCAGTATTTT.

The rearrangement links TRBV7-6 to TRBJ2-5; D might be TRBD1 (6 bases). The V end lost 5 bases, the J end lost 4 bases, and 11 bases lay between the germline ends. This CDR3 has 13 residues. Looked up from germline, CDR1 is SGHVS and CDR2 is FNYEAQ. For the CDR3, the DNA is TGTGCCAGCAGCCGCACAGGGATAGAGACCCAGTACTTC. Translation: CASSRTGIETQYF.

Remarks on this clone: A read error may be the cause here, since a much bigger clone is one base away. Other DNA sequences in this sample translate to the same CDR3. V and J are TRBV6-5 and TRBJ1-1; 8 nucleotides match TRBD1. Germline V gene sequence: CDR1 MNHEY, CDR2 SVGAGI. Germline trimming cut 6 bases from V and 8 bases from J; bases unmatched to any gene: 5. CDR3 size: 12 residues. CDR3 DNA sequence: TGTGCCAGCAGCCGCGGACAGGGCGAAGCTTTCTTT. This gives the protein CASSRGQGEAFF.

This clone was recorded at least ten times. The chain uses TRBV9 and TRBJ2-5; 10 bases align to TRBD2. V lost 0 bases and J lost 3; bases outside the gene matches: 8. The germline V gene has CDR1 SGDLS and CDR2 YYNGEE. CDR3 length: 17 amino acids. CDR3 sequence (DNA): TGTGCCAGCAGCGTAGAAGCCCTAGCGGGAGAGGAAGAGACCCAGTACTTC. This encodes CASSVEALAGEEETQYF.

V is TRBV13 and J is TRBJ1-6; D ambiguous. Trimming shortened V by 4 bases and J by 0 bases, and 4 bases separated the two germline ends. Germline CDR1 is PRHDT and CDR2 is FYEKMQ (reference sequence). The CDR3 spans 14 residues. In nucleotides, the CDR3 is TGTGCCAGCAGCTCGAGCTCCTATAATTCACCCCTCCACTTT. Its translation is CASSSSSYNSPLHF.

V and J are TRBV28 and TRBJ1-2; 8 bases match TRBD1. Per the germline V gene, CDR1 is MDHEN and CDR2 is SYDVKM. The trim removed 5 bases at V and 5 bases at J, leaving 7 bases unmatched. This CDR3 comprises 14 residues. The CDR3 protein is CASSPGTGIYGYTF. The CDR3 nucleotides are TGTGCCAGCAGTCCTGGGACAGGTATATATGGCTACACCTTC.

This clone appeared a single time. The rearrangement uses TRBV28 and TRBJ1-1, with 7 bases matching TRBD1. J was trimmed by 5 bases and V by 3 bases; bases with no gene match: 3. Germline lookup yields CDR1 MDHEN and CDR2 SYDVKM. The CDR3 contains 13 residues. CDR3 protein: CASSFLDRTEAFF. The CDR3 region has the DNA TGTGCCAGCAGTTTTCTGGACAGGACTGAAGCTTTCTTT.

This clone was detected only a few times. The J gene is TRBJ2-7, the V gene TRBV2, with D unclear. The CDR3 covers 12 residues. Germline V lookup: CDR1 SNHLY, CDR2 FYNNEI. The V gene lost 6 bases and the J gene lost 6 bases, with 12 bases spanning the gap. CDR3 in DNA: TGTGCCAGCAGCGAATTAACGGTCGAGCAGTACTTC. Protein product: CASSELTVEQYF.

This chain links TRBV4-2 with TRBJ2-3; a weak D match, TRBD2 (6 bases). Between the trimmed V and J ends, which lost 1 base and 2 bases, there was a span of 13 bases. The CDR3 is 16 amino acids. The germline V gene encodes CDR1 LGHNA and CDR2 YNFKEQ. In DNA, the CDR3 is TGTGCCAGCAGCCAAGGCGGGGACGGATACACAGATACGCAGTATTTT. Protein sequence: CASSQGGDGYTDTQYF.

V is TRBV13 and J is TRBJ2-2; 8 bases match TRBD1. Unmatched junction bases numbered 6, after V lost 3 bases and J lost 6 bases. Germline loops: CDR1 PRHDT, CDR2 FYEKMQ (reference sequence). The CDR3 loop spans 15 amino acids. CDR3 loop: CASSFDRGIAGELFF. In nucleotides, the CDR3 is TGTGCCAGCAGCTTCGACAGGGGTATTGCCGGGGAGCTGTTTTTT.

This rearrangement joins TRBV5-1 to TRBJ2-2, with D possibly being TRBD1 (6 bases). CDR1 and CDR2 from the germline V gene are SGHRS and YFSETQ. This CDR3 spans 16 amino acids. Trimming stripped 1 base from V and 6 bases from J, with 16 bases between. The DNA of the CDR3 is TGCGCCAGCAGCTTGTGGACGGGACAAAGAGCCGGGGAGCTGTTTTTT. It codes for CASSLWTGQRAGELFF.

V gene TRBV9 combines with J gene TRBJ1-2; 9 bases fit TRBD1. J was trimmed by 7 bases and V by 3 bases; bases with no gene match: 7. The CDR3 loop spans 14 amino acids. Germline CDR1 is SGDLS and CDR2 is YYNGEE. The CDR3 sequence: CASSAKTGGRGYTF. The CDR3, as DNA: TGTGCCAGCAGCGCCAAGACAGGGGGTCGTGGCTACACCTTC.

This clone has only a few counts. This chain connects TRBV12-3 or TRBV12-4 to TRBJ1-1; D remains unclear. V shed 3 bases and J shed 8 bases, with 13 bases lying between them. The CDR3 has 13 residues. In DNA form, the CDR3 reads TGTGCCAGCAGTTTTGAGGTCCGGCAAGAAGCTTTCTTT. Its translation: CASSFEVRQEAFF.

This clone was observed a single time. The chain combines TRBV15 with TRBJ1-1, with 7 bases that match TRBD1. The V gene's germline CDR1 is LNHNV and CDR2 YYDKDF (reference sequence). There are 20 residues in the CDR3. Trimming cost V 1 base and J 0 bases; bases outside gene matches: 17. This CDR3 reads CATSRALGQKVTGVNTEAFF. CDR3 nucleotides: TGTGCCACCAGCAGAGCACTGGGACAGAAAGTTACCGGGGTGAACACTGAAGCTTTCTTT.

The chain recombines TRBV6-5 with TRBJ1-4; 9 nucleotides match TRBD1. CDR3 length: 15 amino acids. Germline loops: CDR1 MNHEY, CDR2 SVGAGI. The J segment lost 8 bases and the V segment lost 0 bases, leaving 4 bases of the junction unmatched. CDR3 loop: CASSYSDRGREKLFF. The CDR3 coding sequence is TGTGCCAGCAGTTACTCGGACAGGGGACGCGAAAAACTGTTTTTT.

In nucleotides, the CDR3 is TGTGCCTGGAGTGTAAAGGGGATGATAGCGGGGTATGAGCAGTTCTTC. This codes for CAWSVKGMIAGYEQFF. The chain links TRBV30 to TRBJ2-1; 8 bases line up with TRBD2. This CDR3 has 16 residues. The V gene end was trimmed by 0 bases and the J gene end by 8 bases; junction bases not matched to a gene: 12. The V gene's germline CDR1 is GTSNPN and CDR2 SVGIG (reference sequence).

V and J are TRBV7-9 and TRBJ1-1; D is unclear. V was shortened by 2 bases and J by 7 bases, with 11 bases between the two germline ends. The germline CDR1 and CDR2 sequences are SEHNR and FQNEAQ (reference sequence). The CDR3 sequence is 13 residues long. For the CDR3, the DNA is TGTGCCAGCAGCTTAACGGGTCAGCATGAAGCTTTCTTT. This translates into CASSLTGQHEAFF.

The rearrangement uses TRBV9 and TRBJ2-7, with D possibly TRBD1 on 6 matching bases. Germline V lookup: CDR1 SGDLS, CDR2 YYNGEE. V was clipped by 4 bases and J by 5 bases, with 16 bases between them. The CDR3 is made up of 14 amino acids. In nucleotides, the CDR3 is TGTGCCAGCAGCACGACAGGCGGACTCGACGAGCAGTACTTC. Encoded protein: CASSTTGGLDEQYF.

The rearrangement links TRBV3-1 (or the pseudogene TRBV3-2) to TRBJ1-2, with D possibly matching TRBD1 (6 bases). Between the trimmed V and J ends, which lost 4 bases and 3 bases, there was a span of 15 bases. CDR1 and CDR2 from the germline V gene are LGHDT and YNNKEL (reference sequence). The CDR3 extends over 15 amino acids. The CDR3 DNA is TGTGCCAGCAGCCCCCGGTTGGGGGCGGACTATGGCTACACCTTC. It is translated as CASSPRLGADYGYTF.

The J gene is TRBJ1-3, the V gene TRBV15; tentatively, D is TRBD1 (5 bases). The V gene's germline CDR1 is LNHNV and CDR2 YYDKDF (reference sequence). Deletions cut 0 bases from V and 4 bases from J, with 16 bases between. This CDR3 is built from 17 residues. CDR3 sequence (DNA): TGTGCCACCAGCAGAGATGGGGTGGCAGGGCTCGGAAACACCATATATTTT. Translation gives CATSRDGVAGLGNTIYF.

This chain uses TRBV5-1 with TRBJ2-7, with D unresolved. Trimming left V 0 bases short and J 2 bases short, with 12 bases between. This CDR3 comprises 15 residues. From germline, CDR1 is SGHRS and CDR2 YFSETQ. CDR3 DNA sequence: TGCGCCAGCAGCTTGGACCCCCAGCGAACCTACGAGCAGTACTTC. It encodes CASSLDPQRTYEQYF.

The chain's CDR3 is CASRNDRRFNEKLFF. In DNA form, the CDR3 reads TGTGCCAGCCGGAATGACAGGAGATTTAATGAAAAACTGTTTTTT. V usage is TRBV2 and J usage is TRBJ1-4, with D perhaps TRBD1 (6 bases). CDR1 is SNHLY and CDR2 is FYNNEI in the germline V gene. Between the trimmed V and J ends, which lost 8 bases and 4 bases, there was a span of 17 bases. CDR3 length: 15 amino acids.

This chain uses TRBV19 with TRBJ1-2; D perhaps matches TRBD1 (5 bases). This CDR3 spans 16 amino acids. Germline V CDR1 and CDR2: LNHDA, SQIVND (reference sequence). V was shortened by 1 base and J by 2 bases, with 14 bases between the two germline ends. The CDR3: CASSIVPQYRNYGYTF. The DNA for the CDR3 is TGTGCCAGTAGTATAGTCCCACAATACAGGAACTATGGCTACACCTTC.